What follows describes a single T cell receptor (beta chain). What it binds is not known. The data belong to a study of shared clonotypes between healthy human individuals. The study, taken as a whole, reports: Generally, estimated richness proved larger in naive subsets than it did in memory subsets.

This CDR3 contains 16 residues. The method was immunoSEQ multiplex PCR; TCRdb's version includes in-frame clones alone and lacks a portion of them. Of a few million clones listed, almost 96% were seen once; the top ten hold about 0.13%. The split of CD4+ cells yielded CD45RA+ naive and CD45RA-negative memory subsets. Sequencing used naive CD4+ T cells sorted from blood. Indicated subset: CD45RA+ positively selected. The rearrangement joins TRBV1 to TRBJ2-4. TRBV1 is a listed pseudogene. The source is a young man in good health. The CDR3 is CTSSQDKGLAKNIQYF. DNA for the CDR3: TGCACCAGCAGCCAAGATAAAGGGTTAGCCAAAAACATTCAGTACTTC.